Each of the 21 T cell receptor beta chains below was sequenced from the same sample in a study of Ad26.COV2.S vaccination and SARS-CoV-2 variants. The table came from immunoSEQ multiplex PCR; TCRdb's copy has only in-frame clones and leaves some out. The profile covers about 370,000 clones, with about nine tenths appearing a single time and approximately 1.9% taken by the ten largest. Treatment of the sample: roughly 18 received Ad26.COV2.S at low or high dose, single or two shots; 5 received placebo; per-sample allocation not given. Following the first vaccine or placebo injection, samples were taken on day 63. Sequenced here: peripheral blood, sampled in a trial of Ad26.COV2.S vaccine versus placebo. Receptors originate from a person between 18 and 59 years old who received the Ad26.COV2.S COVID-19 vaccine or a placebo.

The V call is TRBV19, the J call TRBJ2-1; 9 nucleotides agree with TRBD1. Per germline, CDR1 LNHDA and CDR2 SQIVND (reference sequence). Trimming took 7 bases from V and 5 from J; bases not matched to a gene: 9. The CDR3 spans 15 residues. The CDR3 loop is CASKTGTGNNNEQFF. CDR3 DNA sequence: TGTGCCAGTAAGACCGGGACAGGGAATAACAATGAGCAGTTCTTC.

The chain recombines TRBV19 with TRBJ1-5; 7 bases fit TRBD1. This CDR3 has 16 residues. Trimming took 3 bases from V and 7 from J; bases not matched to a gene: 12. Germline V gives CDR1 LNHDA, CDR2 SQIVND (reference sequence). The CDR3 nucleotides are TGTGCCAGTAGTATCGCGGGACAGCGAGGAAACCAGCCCCAGCATTTT. Amino acids: CASSIAGQRGNQPQHF.

The CDR3 here is CAISEMGLHYGYTF. CDR3 in DNA: TGTGCCATCAGTGAGATGGGACTGCACTATGGCTACACCTTC. The chain joins TRBV10-3 to TRBJ1-2; TRBD1 might be the D (5 bases). V lost 2 bases and J 3 bases, leaving 10 bases between the germline ends. The CDR3 spans 14 residues. Germline V gene sequence: CDR1 ENHRY, CDR2 SYGVKD.

The chain employs TRBV5-1 and TRBJ2-2; no reliable D call. Germline values: CDR1 SGHRS, CDR2 YFSETQ. V was shortened by 1 base and J by 7 bases, with 17 bases between the two germline ends. This CDR3 spans 16 amino acids. The CDR3 DNA sequence: TGCGCCAGCAGCTTGATTCCCCAGACCCCTGGCGGGGAGCTGTTTTTT. Amino acid sequence: CASSLIPQTPGGELFF.

On this clone: Other nucleotide sequences in the sample specify the same CDR3. The chain carries TRBV7-8 and TRBJ1-1; weak D call: TRBD1 (6 bases). The CDR3 runs 14 residues. CDR1 SGHVS and CDR2 FQNEAQ come from the germline V gene. The V end lost 1 base, the J end lost 1 base, and 7 bases lay between the germline ends. CDR3 bases: TGTGCCAGCAGCTTAGGGACAGCGAACACTGAAGCTTTCTTT. Translating gives CASSLGTANTEAFF.

V usage is TRBV11-3 and J usage is TRBJ2-2; TRBD1 matches 8 bases. The length of the CDR3 is 13 residues. The trim removed 5 bases at V and 6 bases at J, leaving 2 bases unmatched. CDR1 is SGHNT and CDR2 is YENEEA in the germline V gene. The CDR3 DNA reads as TGTGCCAGCAGCCGGACAGGGCCCGGGGAGCTGTTTTTT. Translated: CASSRTGPGELFF.

The CDR3 nucleotides are TGTGCCAGCAGAATGGGACACGGTAATGAAAAACTGTTTTTT. Translation gives CASRMGHGNEKLFF. The chain employs TRBV6-5 and TRBJ1-4, with D maybe TRBD1 (6 bases). Trimming took 6 bases from V and 4 from J, leaving 12 bases between them. The CDR3 extends over 14 amino acids. Per germline, CDR1 MNHEY and CDR2 SVGAGI.

This clone showed up just a few times. The J gene is TRBJ1-2, the V gene TRBV19; D remains unclear. CDR1 and CDR2 (germline): LNHDA, SQIVND (reference sequence). The V and J ends lost 0 bases and 8 bases respectively, with 10 bases between them. This CDR3 contains 13 residues. This CDR3 reads CASSIESLGGYTF. CDR3 DNA: TGTGCCAGTAGTATAGAAAGCCTTGGGGGCTACACCTTC.

This chain joins TRBV28 and TRBJ2-7, with a weak D call TRBD2 (6 bases). Germline V lookup: CDR1 MDHEN, CDR2 SYDVKM. The CDR3 totals 16 residues. Between the trimmed V and J ends, which lost 5 bases and 3 bases, there was a span of 20 bases. CDR3 sequence: CASSTTLGLPVYEQYF. CDR3 coding DNA: TGTGCCAGCAGTACGACTCTGGGACTGCCTGTCTACGAGCAGTACTTC.

The V and J genes are TRBV7-9 and TRBJ2-3; D may be TRBD2 (5 bases). Germline V gene sequence: CDR1 SEHNR, CDR2 FQNEAQ (reference sequence). The ends were cut back, 2 bases at V and 2 bases at J, with 8 bases in the middle. The CDR3 is 14 amino acids. CDR3 coding DNA: TGTGCCAGCAGCTTATCACGGGACACAGATACGCAGTATTTT. The encoded protein is CASSLSRDTDTQYF.

The J gene is TRBJ1-1, the V gene TRBV5-1; possibly TRBD1 for D (6 bases). Looked up from germline, CDR1 is SGHRS and CDR2 is YFSETQ. The CDR3 contains 17 residues. The V and J ends lost 3 bases and 0 bases respectively, with 18 bases between them. This chain's CDR3 is CASSSESDSVMNTEAFF. The DNA for the CDR3 is TGCGCCAGCAGCTCAGAATCGGACAGTGTCATGAACACTGAAGCTTTCTTT.

The chain carries TRBV18 and TRBJ2-2, with a possible D match to TRBD1 (5 bases). Germline CDR1 and CDR2: KGHSH and LQKENI. The CDR3 has 14 amino acids. V was trimmed by 5 bases and J by 4 bases, leaving 11 bases between them. The DNA for the CDR3 is TGTGCCAGCTCATCGGACATCCTCACCGGGGAGCTGTTTTTT. Translated: CASSSDILTGELFF.

V and J are TRBV30 and TRBJ1-2, with 10 bases aligning to TRBD1. The germline gives CDR1 GTSNPN, CDR2 SVGIG (reference sequence). The CDR3 spans 13 residues. J gave up 8 bases and V 1 base, and 4 bases lay outside the gene matches. In DNA form, the CDR3 reads TGTGCCTGGAGTGCCGGGACAGGGGTGGGCTACACCTTC. Protein: CAWSAGTGVGYTF.

This chain uses TRBV5-6 with TRBJ2-5; 11 bases are a match to TRBD2. Germline V gene sequence: CDR1 SGHDT, CDR2 YYEEEE. Losses at the gene ends were 4 bases for V and 0 bases for J; bases not matched to a gene: 5. The CDR3 runs to 16 residues. The CDR3, as DNA: TGTGCCAGCAGCCGGGGACTAGCGGCAGACCAAGAGACCCAGTACTTC. Translating gives CASSRGLAADQETQYF.

In DNA form, the CDR3 reads TGTGCCAGTAGTATCCGGGACGGATCTAATGAAAAACTGTTTTTT. Translation gives CASSIRDGSNEKLFF. The chain joins TRBV19 to TRBJ1-4, with D tentatively TRBD1 (5 bases). Germline loops: CDR1 LNHDA, CDR2 SQIVND (reference sequence). This CDR3 has 15 residues. V lost 3 bases, J lost 3 bases, and 11 bases lay in between. The complete variable domain, with remaining parts taken from reference TRBV19 and TRBJ1-4, reads DGGITQSPKYLFRKEGQNVTLSCEQNLNHDAMYWYRQDPGQGLRLIYYSQIVNDFQKGDIAEGYSVSREKKESFPLTVTSAQKNPTAFYLCASSIRDGSNEKLFFGSGTQLSVL.

The V gene is TRBV4-2, the J gene TRBJ2-2; maybe TRBD1 (5 bases). V lost 1 base to trimming and J lost 6 bases, with 9 bases between them. This CDR3 contains 14 residues. Germline lookup yields CDR1 LGHNA and CDR2 YNFKEQ. For the CDR3, the DNA is TGTGCCAGCAGCCAAGGGGGCAGGGCCGGGGAGCTGTTTTTT. This gives the protein CASSQGGRAGELFF.

The chain recombines TRBV9 with TRBJ1-1; D unclear. Germline values: CDR1 SGDLS, CDR2 YYNGEE. This CDR3 comprises 14 residues. Trimming pared 3 bases from V and 1 base from J, leaving 10 bases between. CDR3 residues: CASSAGSSNTEAFF. CDR3 nucleotide sequence: TGTGCCAGCAGCGCGGGGTCCTCGAACACTGAAGCTTTCTTT.

The V call is TRBV19, the J call TRBJ1-2; the D is unclear. Germline V gene data show CDR1 as LNHDA and CDR2 as SQIVND (reference sequence). Trimming stripped 3 bases from V and 5 bases from J, with 10 bases between. This CDR3 region has 13 residues. The CDR3 DNA reads TGTGCCAGTAGTATTCGACATCAGTATGGCTACACCTTC. It yields the protein CASSIRHQYGYTF.

This chain uses TRBV4-1 with TRBJ2-5; D unresolved. Germline CDR1 is MGHRA and CDR2 is YSYEKL. V lost 4 bases and J 2 bases, leaving 11 bases between the germline ends. The CDR3 covers 14 residues. This CDR3 reads CASSRIRGQETQYF. In DNA, the CDR3 is TGCGCCAGCAGCCGGATCCGCGGACAAGAGACCCAGTACTTC.

The CDR3 nucleotides read TGTGCCAGCAGTTACACGGGTCGCCTAACTGGAAACACCATATATTTT. It codes for CASSYTGRLTGNTIYF. The V and J genes are TRBV6-5 and TRBJ1-3; no reliable D call. The V gene lost 2 bases and the J gene lost 2 bases, with 13 bases spanning the gap. The germline V gene encodes CDR1 MNHEY and CDR2 SVGAGI. The CDR3 totals 16 residues.

The V gene is TRBV6-5, the J gene TRBJ2-7; 11 bases are a match to TRBD2. This CDR3 comprises 13 residues. Germline CDR1 MNHEY, CDR2 SVGAGI. With 6 bases clipped from V and 3 bases from J, the junction kept 1 base outside the gene matches. CDR3 coding DNA: TGTGCCAGCAGGACTAGCGGGGTCTACGAGCAGTACTTC. Translated: CASRTSGVYEQYF.